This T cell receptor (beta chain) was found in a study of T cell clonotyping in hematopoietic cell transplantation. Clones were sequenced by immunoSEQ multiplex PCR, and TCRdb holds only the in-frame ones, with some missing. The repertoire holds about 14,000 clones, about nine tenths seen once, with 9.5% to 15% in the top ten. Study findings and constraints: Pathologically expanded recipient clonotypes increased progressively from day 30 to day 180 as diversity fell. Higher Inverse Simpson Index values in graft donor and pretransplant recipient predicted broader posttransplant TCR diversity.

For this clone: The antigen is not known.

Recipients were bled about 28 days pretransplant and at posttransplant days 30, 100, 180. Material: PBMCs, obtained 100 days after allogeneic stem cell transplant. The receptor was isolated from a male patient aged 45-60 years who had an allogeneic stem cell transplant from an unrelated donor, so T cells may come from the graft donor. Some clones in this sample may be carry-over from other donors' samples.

CDR3 region: CSARQGTGELFF. The CDR3 DNA reads TGCAGCGCCCGACAGGGCACCGGGGAGCTGTTTTTT. This chain joins TRBV29-1 and TRBJ2-2; the match to TRBD1 covers 7 bases. The CDR3 has 12 residues. Unmatched junction bases numbered 3, after V lost 7 bases and J lost 4 bases. Per germline, CDR1 SQVTM and CDR2 ANQGSEA.